This TCR beta chain was found in a study of T cell changes during pregnancy in multiple sclerosis. With V trimmed by 4 bases and J by 4 bases, 8 bases remained unmatched. This CDR3 contains 17 residues. Looked up from germline, CDR1 is MNHEY and CDR2 is SMNVEV (reference sequence). Generated by immunoSEQ multiplex PCR, the TCRdb table keeps only in-frame clones and is missing some. Of about 80,000 clones listed, approximately 90% are singletons. Sample: peripheral blood, taken before pregnancy. The V call is TRBV27, the J call TRBJ2-7; TRBD2 aligns across 15 bases. The origin of this receptor is a female donor with multiple sclerosis, enrolled in a pregnancy study. CDR3 nucleotide sequence: TGTGCCAGCAGTTCCGGACTAGCGGGAGGGCCGGTATACGAGCAGTACTTC. It codes for CASSSGLAGGPVYEQYF.